The source of this T cell receptor (beta chain) is a study of neurological immune-mediated disorders. This clonotype showed up many times. 5'RACE generated cDNA with 10-nucleotide random UMIs. Each CDR3 protein is one row after TCRdb ran MiXCR on the 5' RACE reads. The sample lists under 45,000 distinct CDR3 sequences; 12% were seen once. CDR1 MDHEN and CDR2 SYDVKM come from the germline V gene. The CDR3 is 14 residues long. Trimming shortened V by 6 bases and J by 5 bases, and 17 bases separated the two germline ends. The chain is built from TRBV28 and TRBJ2-7; no definite D call. This receptor was obtained from a female donor in good health. Sample: PBMCs. The CDR3 DNA reads TGTGCCAGCAGCCTTCCCGGAAGGGTCCACGAGCAGTACTTC. This sequence encodes CASSLPGRVHEQYF.